What follows describes a single T cell receptor beta chain. This clone's antigen is unknown. No much larger clone is present one base from it, and per-base qualities are unavailable. This sample was included in a study of T cells after somatic rescue of genetic block (dated by TCRdb to between 2020 and 2021). As for the study more broadly: What the study looked at was long-term robustness, specifically in a T-cell system that came about through somatic rescue of a genetic block in T-cell development.

The library was produced with the immunoSEQ multiplex PCR assay. The table comes from immuneACCESS by way of TCRdb, which keeps in-frame sequences with V and J called. Part of the clones is missing from these tables; in studies checked, under half for an unresolved V gene and the rest for unknown reasons. The sample table holds tens of thousands of clones, of which less than 95% were seen once. In total, the top ten clones hold about 2.7% of the sample. The germline ends are 13 bases apart after V is trimmed by 4 bases and J by 4 bases. CDR1 and CDR2 (SGHTA, FQGNSA) derive from the germline V gene. The CDR3 covers 14 residues, taking in both the cysteine and the phenylalanine. Of all the DNA, just the CDR3 is kept, 42 bases in frame from base 1.

The sequence links TRBV7-2 to TRBJ1-2; possibly the D gene is TRBD1, per 6 matching bases. This receptor was identified in a man between 40 and 49 years old. The source material was peripheral blood mononuclear cells (PBMCs). The DNA reads TGTGCCAGCAGCTCCAGGGCGGGGGCCTATGGCTACACCTTC. The resulting protein is CASSSRAGAYGYTF.